This TCR beta chain originates from a study of PD-L1 blockade in urothelial cancer. The wider study: Patients started atezolizumab in 2014, 1,200 mg intravenously every 3 weeks. Anywhere from 0 to 3 prior chemotherapy regimens had been received by patients. Per blood sample, T cells had a median of roughly 140,000.

The CDR3 length is 14 residues. The ends lost 7 bases at V and 5 bases at J; junction bases unmatched: 6. The V gene's germline CDR1 is MDHEN and CDR2 SYDVKM. Profiling relied on immunoSEQ multiplex PCR, and the TCRdb table lists in-frame clones only, not all of them. The data show roughly 120,000 clones, with approximately 84% seen just once and 3.2% held by the top ten. Noted time point: pretreatment peripheral blood. Each patient supplied 1 to 8 pretreatment and on-treatment samples. The specimen comprised PBMCs, sampled around atezolizumab (anti-PD-L1) treatment. This clonotype was sampled from a man aged 45-65 years with urothelial cancer. The chain combines TRBV28 with TRBJ2-1; TRBD1 matches 9 bases. For the CDR3, the DNA is TGTGCCAGCAATCCGGGACAGGGACACAATGAGCAGTTCTTC. It codes for CASNPGQGHNEQFF.